This TCR beta chain emerged from a study of T cell responses to AZD1222 COVID-19 vaccine. A word on this clone: Its antigen remains unidentified.

Sequenced by immunoSEQ multiplex PCR; TCRdb stores in-frame clones only, minus some. The profile covers some 150,000 clones, with around 88% appearing a single time and approximately 3.7% taken by the ten largest. Per the germline V gene, CDR1 is MNHEY and CDR2 is SMNVEV (reference sequence). Between the trimmed V and J ends, which lost 3 bases and 4 bases, there was a span of 10 bases. The CDR3 totals 13 residues. Regarding the study as a whole: White British people made up most donors, females outnumbered males, and clonal diversity was possibly underestimated.

The sample consisted of peripheral blood, taken on day 0 of AZD1222 vaccination. The chain joins TRBV27 to TRBJ2-7, with D possibly matching TRBD1 (6 bases). This TCR derives from an adult in good health. The CDR3 spells CASSLRTAYEQYF. CDR3 coding DNA: TGTGCCAGCAGTTTGCGGACAGCTTACGAGCAGTACTTC.